This entry concerns a single TCR beta chain. The antigen it recognizes is unknown. Qualities for individual bases were not recorded, and no much larger clone is one base off. TCRbeta CDR3 regions were sequenced with the immunoSEQ Assay. After extraction, genomic DNA underwent amplification by bias-controlled multiplex PCR, followed by high-throughput sequencing. The source study handled its data this way. To quantify the absolute abundance of every unique TCRbeta CDR3 region, sequences were collapsed and filtered. T cell fraction was estimated by normalizing TCRbeta template counts to usable DNA, which was measured by amplifying reference genes present in all nucleated cells. Repertoire TCRs were annotated as SARS-CoV-2-specific by exact matching of V gene, CDR3 amino acid sequence and J gene to a known reactive TCR set. The reference SARS-CoV-2 TCR set was obtained from MIRA and was filtered for enrichment in COVID-19-positive ImmuneCODE repertoires, whereby public or cross-reactive TCRs were removed. Using the MIRA antigens, annotated TCRs were further analysed by specific ORF or by position within an ORF. Breadth was defined as annotated unique rearrangements over total unique productive rearrangements; depth was the summed frequency of those rearrangements. TCR breadth was compared between groups using two-sided Wilcoxon rank-sum tests. This immuneACCESS table, as held by TCRdb, lists in-frame sequences with V and J called but not all clones. Of the missing ones, under half trace to an unresolved V gene in checked studies; the others have no known cause. That table gives V, J and clone size, and the DNA gave D and trimming. This sample gives around 250,000 clones in total; about 87% of them show up just once. The top ten clones comprise around 3% of the sample.

V and J are trimmed by 5 bases and 1 base, and the gene matches miss 12 bases of the junction. Counted from cysteine to phenylalanine, this CDR3 has 18 amino acids. Of the read, only the CDR3 DNA is kept; its 54 bases are in frame from base 1. CDR1 and CDR2, per the germline V gene, are MNHNS and SASEGT. This record comes from a study of Ad26.COV2.S vaccination and SARS-CoV-2 variants (dated by TCRdb to the early 2020s). The study in broad terms: Donors in the vaccine arm were drawn from COV1001, a multicentre, randomized, double-blind, placebo-controlled phase I-IIa trial testing Ad26.COV2.S in healthy adults. Dosing of Ad26.COV2.S was intramuscular, at either 5x10^10 or 1x10^11 viral particles, delivered as one shot or as two shots spaced 56 days apart. Sequencing of the TCRbeta repertoire served to evaluate the specificity and breadth of SARS-CoV-2-reactive T cell receptors following Ad26.COV2.S vaccination. The TCR-sequenced set comprised roughly 30 samples: some 19 Ad26.COV2.S vaccine recipients, 5 placebo recipients and 8 SARS-CoV-2 convalescent individuals. Trial participants were randomized into five groups of five, in which low-dose or high-dose Ad26.COV2.S was given once or twice, or placebo was given on both occasions. Investigators remained blinded to trial group allocation during experiments and outcome assessment.

On the study overall, not on this receptor specifically: Comparing responses between vaccine doses or regimens was not something the study was powered to do. The authors noted that the TCR breadth and depth analyses may have underestimated total T cell responses. After vaccination, spike-specific CD8+ and CD4+ T cell responses were reported to show substantial breadth. Higher spike-specific TCR breadth was observed in Ad26.COV2.S recipients than in placebo recipients (P = 0.0014). Vaccine and placebo recipients had comparable non-spike TCR breadth, which fits with the vaccine containing only spike.

The sample's treatment or condition label, decoded: around 19 received Ad26.COV2.S at low or high dose, single or two shots; about five received placebo; per-sample allocation not given. Repertoires of vaccine and placebo recipients were sequenced from samples taken on day 63 after the first injection. In Cohort 1b, about two dozen adults aged 18-55 years were enrolled at a single site in Boston, USA, between 29 July and 7 August 2020. As a vaccine, Ad26.COV2.S was a replication-incompetent adenovirus type 26 vector that expressed a prefusion-stabilized SARS-CoV-2 spike protein derived from the original Wuhan strain.

Sequences were derived from peripheral blood, sampled in a trial of Ad26.COV2.S vaccine versus placebo. This TCR derives from a person between 18 and 65 years old who received the Ad26.COV2.S COVID-19 vaccine or a placebo. Recombination joined TRBV6-1 with TRBJ2-3, with 10 middle bases fitting TRBD1. The CDR3 has the sequence CASSKGQGGFFGTDTQYF. The DNA sequence is as follows: TGTGCCAGCAGTAAAGGACAGGGGGGATTCTTTGGCACAGATACGCAGTATTTT.